This T cell receptor (beta chain) was obtained from a study of T cell responses to AZD1222 COVID-19 vaccine. The study, taken as a whole, reports: Regions 160-218 and 743-854 dominated among vaccine-associated CD4 TCRs spanning spike. Seropositive status at baseline applied to only 5 to 7 AZD1222 recipients. Clonal diversity was possibly underestimated, and white British individuals and females predominated among donors.

The data were produced by immunoSEQ multiplex PCR, yet TCRdb's version contains in-frame clones alone and is incomplete. The profile covers about 120,000 clones, with about 87% appearing a single time and roughly 5% taken by the ten largest. The CDR3 extends over 14 amino acids. Germline V CDR1 and CDR2: SEHNR, FQNEAQ (reference sequence). The germline V and J ends were trimmed by 1 base and 1 base, with 6 bases remaining between them. Worth noting for this clone: Its antigen is as yet unknown.

The receptor comes from an adult in good health. The specimen was peripheral blood, collected on day 0 of AZD1222 vaccination. The chain is built from TRBV7-9 and TRBJ2-3; D is undetermined. CDR3 nucleotide sequence: TGTGCCAGCAGCTTAGGATGGGGCACAGATACGCAGTATTTT. Translation gives CASSLGWGTDTQYF.